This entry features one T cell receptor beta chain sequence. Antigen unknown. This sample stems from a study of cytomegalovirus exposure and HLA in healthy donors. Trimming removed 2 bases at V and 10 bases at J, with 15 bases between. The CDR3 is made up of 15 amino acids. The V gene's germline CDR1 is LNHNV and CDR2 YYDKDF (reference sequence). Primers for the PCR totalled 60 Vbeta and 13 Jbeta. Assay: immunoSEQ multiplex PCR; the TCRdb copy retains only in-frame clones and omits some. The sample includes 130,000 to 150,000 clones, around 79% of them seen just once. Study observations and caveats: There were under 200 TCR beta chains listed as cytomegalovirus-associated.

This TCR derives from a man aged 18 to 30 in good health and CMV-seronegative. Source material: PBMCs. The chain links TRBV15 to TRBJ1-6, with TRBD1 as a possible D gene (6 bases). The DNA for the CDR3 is TGTGCCACCAGCAGACAGACAGGCGTCGGGTCACCCCTCCACTTT. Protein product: CATSRQTGVGSPLHF.